Listed below are T cell receptor beta chains from one sample, sequenced in a study of a mutant IDH1 vaccine in newly diagnosed glioma. The data were produced by immunoSEQ multiplex PCR, yet TCRdb's version contains in-frame clones alone and is incomplete. The table lists about 34,000 clones, over 60% of them singletons. The sequences come from peripheral blood mononuclear cells (PBMCs), collected from a glioma patient treated with radiotherapy, temozolomide or both. These TCRs come from a man in his fifties with glioma. Some clones in this sample may be carry-over from other donors' samples. CDR3s include the opening cysteine and the closing phenylalanine or tryptophan. The D gene is left open where the match is weak. Size is stated for part of the rows, as once, few or many counts, or as a class when the clone is expanded.

d_call	clone_size	j_call	v_call	cdr3_nt	cdr3_aa
TRBD1	-	TRBJ2-1	TRBV4-1	TGCGCCAGCAGCACACAGGGGACTGAGCAGTTCTTC	CASSTQGTEQFF
-	-	TRBJ2-5	TRBV19	TGTGCCAGTAGTCGTACTTCCGTTCAATACCAAGAGACCCAGTACTTC	CASSRTSVQYQETQYF
-	once	TRBJ1-2	TRBV7-9	TGTGCCAGCAGCCCCAACAATGACTATGGCTACACCTTC	CASSPNNDYGYTF
TRBD1	-	TRBJ1-1	TRBV29-1	TGCAGCGTCTGGGGGGCAGGGGGCACTGAAGCTTTCTTT	CSVWGAGGTEAFF
TRBD1	-	TRBJ1-1	TRBV6-5	TGTGCCAGCAGTAGACCGGGACAGGGCAACACTGAAGCTTTCTTT	CASSRPGQGNTEAFF
-	-	TRBJ1-5	TRBV4-1	TGCGCCAGCAGCCAAGATGAGTCAGTCTTCAATCAGCCCCAGCATTTT	CASSQDESVFNQPQHF
-	-	TRBJ1-1	TRBV5-1	TGCGCCAGCAGCTCGGGCGAGACTACGAACACTGAAGCTTTCTTT	CASSSGETTNTEAFF
TRBD1	once	TRBJ1-2	TRBV6-1	TGTGCCAGCAGTGGCCGACAGGGGGCGCGGGGCTACACCTTC	CASSGRQGARGYTF
-	-	TRBJ2-4	TRBV7-9	TGTGCCGTATACGGAATAAACATTCAGTACTTC	CAVYGINIQYF
-	-	TRBJ1-1	TRBV21-1	TGTGCCAGCAGCCGGTGGACCGAGAACACTGAAGCTTTCTTT	CASSRWTENTEAFF
-	-	TRBJ2-7	TRBV15	TGTGCCACCAGCAGAGAGGGCAGCGGCGACGAGCAGTACTTC	CATSREGSGDEQYF
-	-	TRBJ2-7	TRBV19	TGTGCCAGTAGTATCGGGAGGGGGCAGAAGGAGCAGTACTTC	CASSIGRGQKEQYF
-	once	TRBJ1-5	TRBV28	TGTGCCAGCAGTTCGTCGAGGGAAGGCAATCAGCCCCAGCATTTT	CASSSSREGNQPQHF
-	-	TRBJ1-6	TRBV7-3	TGTGCCAGCAGCTTAACGCAGTCGAATTCACCCCTCCACTTT	CASSLTQSNSPLHF
TRBD2	-	TRBJ2-2	TRBV7-9	TGTGCCAGCAGCTCCAGACTAGCGGGAGTCACAGGGACCGGGGAGCTGTTTTTT	CASSSRLAGVTGTGELFF